Following are 9 T cell receptor beta chains from one sample sequenced in a study of Graves' ophthalmopathy and Graves' hyperthyroidism. Amplification targeted the TCR beta CDR3 regions, with RNA transcripts as the source material. Investigators did first-round RT-PCR with HTBI primers, then second-round multiplex PCR. TCRdb re-analysed the multiplex PCR reads in MiXCR, keeping a single row per CDR3 protein. Of 200,000 to 250,000 distinct CDR3 sequences in the sample, about 46% were seen once. The material sequenced was peripheral blood. The receptors originated from an adult man with Graves' ophthalmopathy.

This clonotype appeared a few times. Here the CDR3 reads CASSQASYGYTF. The CDR3 DNA follows: TGTGCCAGCAGCCAAGCCAGCTATGGCTACACCTTC. The chain joins TRBV4-2 to TRBJ1-2; D unresolved. Per germline, CDR1 LGHNA and CDR2 YNFKEQ. The CDR3 covers 12 residues. The V gene lost 1 base and the J gene lost 4 bases, with 4 bases spanning the gap.

The chain is built from TRBV9 and TRBJ1-1; a possible D gene is TRBD1 (5 bases). Trimming shortened V by 2 bases and J by 4 bases, and 9 bases separated the two germline ends. Germline CDR1 SGDLS, CDR2 YYNGEE. CDR3 length equals 13 residues. Here the CDR3 reads CASSVGGITEAFF. The DNA of the CDR3 is TGTGCCAGCAGCGTGGGGGGAATCACTGAAGCTTTCTTT.

V usage is TRBV29-1 and J usage is TRBJ2-7; no definite D call. Germline CDR1 reads SQVTM; CDR2 reads ANQGSEA. V was clipped by 7 bases and J by 3 bases, with 10 bases between them. This CDR3 comprises 11 residues. The CDR3 loop reads CSAEDDYEQYF. In DNA form, the CDR3 reads TGCAGCGCTGAGGACGACTACGAGCAGTACTTC.

The CDR3 is CASSAPLGDYEQYF. CDR3 bases: TGTGCCAGCAGCGCCCCCCTGGGGGACTACGAGCAGTACTTC. The chain links TRBV5-6 to TRBJ2-7; D possibly uses TRBD1 or TRBD2 (5 bases each). The V and J ends lost 4 bases and 3 bases respectively, with 14 bases between them. Germline-derived CDR1 and CDR2 are SGHDT and YYEEEE. This CDR3 region has 14 residues.

CDR3 residues: CASSFGIGETQYF. The CDR3 nucleotides are TGTGCCAGCAGCTTCGGGATTGGAGAGACCCAGTACTTC. The V and J genes are TRBV7-2 and TRBJ2-5; tentative D call: TRBD2 (5 bases). Germline V gene data show CDR1 as SGHTA and CDR2 as FQGNSA. The CDR3 is made up of 13 amino acids. Trimming left V 3 bases short and J 4 bases short, with 9 bases between. The full variable domain, completed using reference TRBV7-2 and TRBJ2-5, is GAGVSQSPSNKVTEKGKDVELRCDPISGHTALYWYRQSLGQGLEFLIYFQGNSAPDKSGLPSDRFSAERTGGSVSTLTIQRTQQEDSAVYLCASSFGIGETQYFGPGTRLLVL.

The V gene is TRBV10-3, the J gene TRBJ2-5; 9 bases fit TRBD1. CDR3 length: 13 amino acids. Trimming at V came to 7 bases and at J to 5 bases, leaving 5 bases not matched to a gene. Germline V gene sequence: CDR1 ENHRY, CDR2 SYGVKD. The CDR3 DNA is TGTGCCATCAAGGATGGACAGGGGGAGACCCAGTACTTC. Translated: CAIKDGQGETQYF.

The chain employs TRBV6-6 and TRBJ1-2; D may be TRBD1 (5 bases). CDR3 length: 15 amino acids. In germline, CDR1 is MNHNY, CDR2 SVGAGI (reference sequence). Trimming took off 0 bases at V and 3 bases at J, with 11 bases between the two ends. CDR3 coding DNA: TGTGCCAGCAGTTACTCGATTCCCAGGGACTATGGCTACACCTTC. Translated: CASSYSIPRDYGYTF.

The rearrangement uses TRBV6-1 and TRBJ2-2; D is uncertain. Trimming took 3 bases from V and 9 from J, leaving 8 bases between them. The CDR3 consists of 12 residues. Germline V CDR1 and CDR2: MNHNS, SASEGT. In DNA form, the CDR3 reads TGTGCCAGCAGTGATGGTCGCAGGGAGCTGTTTTTT. Protein sequence: CASSDGRRELFF.

The chain carries TRBV2 and TRBJ1-1, with TRBD1 as a possible D gene (5 bases). Germline V gene sequence: CDR1 SNHLY, CDR2 FYNNEI. The CDR3 extends over 14 amino acids. Trimming left V 2 bases short and J 1 base short, with 8 bases between. The CDR3, as DNA: TGTGCCAGCAGTGAAAGACAGACGAACACTGAAGCTTTCTTT. It encodes CASSERQTNTEAFF.